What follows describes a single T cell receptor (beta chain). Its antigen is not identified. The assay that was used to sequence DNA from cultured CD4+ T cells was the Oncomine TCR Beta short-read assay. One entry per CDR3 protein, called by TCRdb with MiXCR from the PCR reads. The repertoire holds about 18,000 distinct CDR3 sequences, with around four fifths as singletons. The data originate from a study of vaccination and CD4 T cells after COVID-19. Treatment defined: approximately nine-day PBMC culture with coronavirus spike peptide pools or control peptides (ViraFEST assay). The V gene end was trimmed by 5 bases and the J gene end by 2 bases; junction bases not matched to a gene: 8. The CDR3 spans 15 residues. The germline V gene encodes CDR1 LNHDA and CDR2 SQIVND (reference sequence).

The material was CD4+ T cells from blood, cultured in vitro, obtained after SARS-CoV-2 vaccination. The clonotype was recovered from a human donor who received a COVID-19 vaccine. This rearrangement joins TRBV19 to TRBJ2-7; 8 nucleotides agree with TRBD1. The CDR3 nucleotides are TGTGCCAGTAGTCAACCGGGACAGGTTCCCTACGAGCAGTACTTC. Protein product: CASSQPGQVPYEQYF.